The 4 T cell receptor beta chains below come from one sample, sequenced in a study of early T cells in non-severe SARS-CoV-2 infection. TCRdb analysed the 5' RACE reads with MiXCR anew, one entry per CDR3 protein. Among 15,000 to 20,000 distinct CDR3 sequences listed, more than 5% were seen once. Input material: whole blood. Receptors originate from an adult who was a healthcare worker with PCR-confirmed SARS-CoV-2 infection or an uninfected control (not recorded which).

This clonotype was picked up many times. The chain employs TRBV2 and TRBJ2-3, with 10 positions matching TRBD2. This CDR3 region has 16 residues. Looked up from germline, CDR1 is SNHLY and CDR2 is FYNNEI. The V gene end was trimmed by 4 bases and the J gene end by 4 bases; junction bases not matched to a gene: 8. The CDR3 nucleotides are TGTGCCAGCAGTGTCGCCCTAGCGGGAGCATCAGATACGCAGTATTTT. As protein: CASSVALAGASDTQYF.

In this sample, this clonotype turned up a few times. The rearrangement links TRBV25-1 to TRBJ2-3, with D perhaps assigned TRBD1 or TRBD2 (5 bases each). The germline gives CDR1 MGHDK, CDR2 SYGVNS. V lost 6 bases and J 2 bases, leaving 12 bases between the germline ends. This CDR3 is built from 14 residues. The CDR3 DNA reads as TGTGCCAGCAGACCCGGGACCAACACAGATACGCAGTATTTT. Amino acid sequence: CASRPGTNTDTQYF.

The table lists this clonotype with many counts. This chain connects TRBV5-6 to TRBJ2-1; D is perhaps TRBD2 (5 bases). Germline loops: CDR1 SGHDT, CDR2 YYEEEE. The CDR3 is 15 residues long. Trimming shortened V by 4 bases and J by 4 bases, and 15 bases separated the two germline ends. The chain's CDR3 is CASSPKGVAYNEQFF. In nucleotides, the CDR3 is TGTGCCAGCAGCCCAAAGGGAGTGGCTTACAATGAGCAGTTCTTC.

This clonotype was detected ten times or more. The genes are TRBV28 and TRBJ2-5; perhaps D is TRBD1 or TRBD2 (5 bases each). There are 17 residues in the CDR3. Trimming took 1 base from V and 5 from J, leaving 20 bases between them. Germline CDR1 and CDR2: MDHEN and SYDVKM. CDR3 coding DNA: TGTGCCAGCAGTTTATTCGTCAGTCCAAAATGGGGGGAGACCCAGTACTTC. Translating it yields CASSLFVSPKWGETQYF. Supplemented by reference TRBV28 and TRBJ2-5, the full variable domain reads DVKVTQSSRYLVKRTGEKVFLECVQDMDHENMFWYRQDPGLGLRLIYFSYDVKMKEKGDIPEGYSVSREKKERFSLILESASTNQTSMYLCASSLFVSPKWGETQYFGPGTRLLVL.